The subject of this entry is one TCR beta chain. The sample is drawn from a study of blood T cell repertoires in COVID-19. Background on the study: PBMCs, B-cell-depleted T cells, or T cells provided the cDNA or gDNA that made up the material.

V was pared by 2 bases and J by 5 bases, with 15 bases between. In germline, CDR1 is PRHDT, CDR2 FYEKMQ (reference sequence). This CDR3 spans 16 amino acids. Methods used by the authors: Estimation of nucleated cell counts relied on the amplification of reference gene primers. Profiled with immunoSEQ multiplex PCR; TCRdb holds only in-frame clones, not every one. For V, J and clone size, that table is used; D and trimming come from the DNA. The sample lists fewer than 350,000 clones; roughly 86% were seen once. The chain combines TRBV13 with TRBJ2-2; the D is unclear. The source is a woman in her 30s who had recovered from COVID-19. The sequencing sample was made of peripheral blood. As DNA, the CDR3 is TGTGCCAGCAGCTTACGTTCCTCTTACTTTACCGGGGAGCTGTTTTTT. As protein: CASSLRSSYFTGELFF.